This T cell receptor (beta chain) was sequenced in a study of blood T cell repertoires in COVID-19. Assay used: immunoSEQ multiplex PCR; TCRdb lists only in-frame clones, some missing. The table includes 150,000 to 200,000 clones, 82% detected once. Trimming left V 0 bases short and J 6 bases short, with 10 bases between. The CDR3 runs to 14 residues. Germline V gene data show CDR1 as SGHRS and CDR2 as YFSETQ. V usage is TRBV5-1 and J usage is TRBJ2-4; no clear D. The sample comprised PBMCs or T cells enriched from blood (not recorded which). The TCR sequence derives from a man aged 50 to 59 who had recovered from COVID-19. In nucleotides, the CDR3 is TGCGCCAGCAGCTTGGTTTCCGAGGCAAACATTCAGTACTTC. Encoded protein: CASSLVSEANIQYF.